These 5 T cell receptor beta chains were all obtained from the same sample, sequenced in a study of tumor and adjacent non-tumor tissue in lung cancer. This sample's RNA came from whole unsorted tissue. The library came from three nested PCR rounds adapted from ARM-PCR protocols. TCRdb re-derived calls from the multiplex PCR reads in MiXCR, one entry per CDR3 protein. The table shows about 110,000 distinct CDR3 sequences, with 84% occurring only once. Material for sequencing was lung tumor tissue. The receptor set was obtained from a man aged 65 to 85 with non-small cell lung cancer.

Concerning this clonotype: A read error may explain this, as a much larger clone is one base away. The chain has TRBV7-3 and TRBJ2-1; tentatively, D is TRBD2 (7 bases). Germline values: CDR1 SGHTA, CDR2 FQGTGA. This CDR3 has 13 amino acids. This CDR3 is CASSYGGANEEFF. DNA of the CDR3: TGTGCCAGCAGCTATGGGGGGGCCAATGAGGAGTTCTTC. The whole variable domain, filled in from reference TRBV7-3 and TRBJ2-1, reads GAGVSQTPSNKVTEKGKYVELRCDPISGHTALYWYRQSLGQGPEFLIYFQGTGAADDSGLPNDRFFAVRPEGSVSTLKIQRTERGDSAVYLCASSYGGANEEFFGPGTRLTVL.

The V gene is TRBV11-2, the J gene TRBJ1-6; 7 bases agree with TRBD1. Germline assignment: CDR1 SGHAT and CDR2 FQNNGV. CDR3 length: 13 residues. J lost 8 bases, V lost 7 bases, and 5 bases had no gene match. In nucleotides, the CDR3 is TGTGCCAGCATCATAGACAGGGATTCACCCCTCCACTTT. This gives the protein CASIIDRDSPLHF. The whole variable domain, remainder taken from reference TRBV11-2 and TRBJ1-6, is EAGVAQSPRYKIIEKRQSVAFWCNPISGHATLYWYQQILGQGPKLLIQFQNNGVVDDSQLPKDRFSAERLKGVDSTLKIQPAKLEDSAVYLCASIIDRDSPLHFGNGTRLTVT.

As concerns this clonotype: One base away lies a much larger clone, so this may be a sequencing read error. The rearrangement joins TRBV7-9 to TRBJ1-1; D call uncertain. CDR1 SEHNR and CDR2 FQNEAQ come from the germline V gene (reference sequence). This CDR3 contains 14 residues. As DNA, the CDR3 is TGTGTCAGCAGCTTCGGCAGTATGAACACTGAAGCTTTCTTT. Its protein is CVSSFGSMNTEAFF.

The rearrangement joins TRBV12-3 or TRBV12-4 to TRBJ1-1; D not certain. The CDR3 contains 13 residues. The CDR3 DNA reads TGTACCATCACAGTTGACTCGCACACTGAAGCTTTCTTT. Translation: CTITVDSHTEAFF.

This clonotype was seen just once. One end of the junction varies from germline; a read error may be responsible. The J gene is TRBJ1-5, the V gene TRBV6-2 or TRBV6-3, with D perhaps TRBD1 (5 bases). Germline loops: CDR1 MNHEY, CDR2 SVGEGT. The CDR3 totals 15 residues. The CDR3 DNA reads as TGTGCCAGCGCCACGGGGCCCCAAGAGGGTCAGTCCCAGCATTTT. As protein: CASATGPQEGQSQHF.